What follows is one T cell receptor beta chain and its context. Original processing methods: Amplification from reference gene primers served as the basis for estimated nucleated cell counts. Produced via immunoSEQ multiplex PCR; TCRdb's table is partial and in-frame only. V and J calls and clone size follow that table, whereas D and trimming were derived from the DNA. The sample carries 400,000 to 450,000 clones, around 90% recorded once. This entry comes from a study of blood T cell repertoires in COVID-19. Seattle patients were enrolled while actively infected and followed longitudinally. CDR3 length equals 13 residues. The V gene end was trimmed by 3 bases and the J gene end by 7 bases; junction bases not matched to a gene: 3. Germline CDR1 LNHDA, CDR2 SQIVND (reference sequence).

Sample: peripheral blood. This clonotype was sampled from a man between 18 and 35 years old with COVID-19, enrolled during active disease. The chain has TRBV19 and TRBJ1-2; 9 bases line up with TRBD1. CDR3 in amino acids: CASSMDRGGGYTF. CDR3 nucleotide sequence: TGTGCCAGTAGTATGGACAGGGGAGGTGGCTACACCTTC.